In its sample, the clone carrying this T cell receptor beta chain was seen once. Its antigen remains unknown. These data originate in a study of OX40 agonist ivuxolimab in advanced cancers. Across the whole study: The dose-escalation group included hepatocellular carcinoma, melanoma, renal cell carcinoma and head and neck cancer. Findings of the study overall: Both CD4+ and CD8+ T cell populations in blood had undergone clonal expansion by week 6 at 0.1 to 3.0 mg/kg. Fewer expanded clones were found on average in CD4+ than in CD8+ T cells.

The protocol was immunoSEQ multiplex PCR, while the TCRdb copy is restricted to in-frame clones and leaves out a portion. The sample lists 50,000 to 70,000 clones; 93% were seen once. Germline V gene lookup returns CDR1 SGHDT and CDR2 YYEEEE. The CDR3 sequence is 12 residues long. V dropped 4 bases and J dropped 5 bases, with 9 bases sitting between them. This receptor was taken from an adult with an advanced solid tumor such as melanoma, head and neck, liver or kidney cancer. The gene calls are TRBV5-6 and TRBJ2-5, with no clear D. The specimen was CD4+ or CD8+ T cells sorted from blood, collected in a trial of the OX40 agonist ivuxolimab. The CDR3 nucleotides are TGTGCCAGCAGCCGAGCATCGGAGACCCAGTACTTC. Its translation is CASSRASETQYF.